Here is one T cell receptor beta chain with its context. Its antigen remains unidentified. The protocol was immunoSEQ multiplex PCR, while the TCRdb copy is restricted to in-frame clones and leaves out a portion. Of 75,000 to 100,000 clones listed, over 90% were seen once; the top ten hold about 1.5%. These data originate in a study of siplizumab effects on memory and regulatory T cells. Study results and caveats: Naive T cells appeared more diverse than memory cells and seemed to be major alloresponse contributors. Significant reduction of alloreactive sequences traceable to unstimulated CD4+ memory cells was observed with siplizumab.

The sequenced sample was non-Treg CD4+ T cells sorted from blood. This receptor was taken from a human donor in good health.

The CDR3 loop reads CASSYPKGLAGDQFF. In DNA, the CDR3 is TGTGCCAGCAGTTACCCTAAAGGACTAGCGGGAGATCAGTTCTTC. This rearrangement joins TRBV6-6 to TRBJ2-1; 13 nucleotides match TRBD2. Trimming at V came to 2 bases and at J to 13 bases, leaving 8 bases not matched to a gene. Germline V gene data show CDR1 as MNHNY and CDR2 as SVGAGI (reference sequence). The CDR3 sequence is 15 residues long.